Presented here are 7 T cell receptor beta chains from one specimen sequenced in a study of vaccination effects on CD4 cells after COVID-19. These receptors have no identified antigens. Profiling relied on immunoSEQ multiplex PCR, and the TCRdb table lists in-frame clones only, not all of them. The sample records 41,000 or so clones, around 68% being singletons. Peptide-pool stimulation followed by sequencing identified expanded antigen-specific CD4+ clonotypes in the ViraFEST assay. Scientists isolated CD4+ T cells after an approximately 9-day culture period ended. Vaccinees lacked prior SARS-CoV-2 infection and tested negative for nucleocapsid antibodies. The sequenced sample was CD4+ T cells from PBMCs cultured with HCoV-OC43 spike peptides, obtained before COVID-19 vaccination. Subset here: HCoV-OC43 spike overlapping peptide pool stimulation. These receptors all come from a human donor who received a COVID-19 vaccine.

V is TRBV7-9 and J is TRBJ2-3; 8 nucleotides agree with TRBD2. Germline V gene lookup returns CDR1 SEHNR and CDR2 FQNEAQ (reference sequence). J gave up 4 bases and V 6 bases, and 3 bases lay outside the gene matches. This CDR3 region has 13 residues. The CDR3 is CASRPAGADTQYF. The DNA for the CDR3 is TGTGCCAGCAGGCCAGCGGGAGCAGATACGCAGTATTTT.

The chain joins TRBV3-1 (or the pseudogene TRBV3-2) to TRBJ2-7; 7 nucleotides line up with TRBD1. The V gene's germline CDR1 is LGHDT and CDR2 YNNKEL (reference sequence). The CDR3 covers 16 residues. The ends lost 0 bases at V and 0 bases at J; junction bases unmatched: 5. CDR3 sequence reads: CASSQDRGGASYEQYF. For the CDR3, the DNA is TGTGCCAGCAGCCAAGATAGAGGGGGCGCCTCCTACGAGCAGTACTTC.

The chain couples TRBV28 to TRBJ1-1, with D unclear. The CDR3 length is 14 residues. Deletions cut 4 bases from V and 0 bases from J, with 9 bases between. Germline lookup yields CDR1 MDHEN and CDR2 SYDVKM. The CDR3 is CASSSSSLNTEAFF. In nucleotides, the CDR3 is TGTGCCAGCAGTTCCTCCTCTTTGAACACTGAAGCTTTCTTT.

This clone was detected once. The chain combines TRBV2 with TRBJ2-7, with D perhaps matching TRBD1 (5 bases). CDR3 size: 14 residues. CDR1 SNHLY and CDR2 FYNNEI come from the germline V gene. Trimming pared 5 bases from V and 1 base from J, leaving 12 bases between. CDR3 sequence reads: CASSYSTDSYEQYF. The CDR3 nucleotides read TGTGCCAGCAGTTATTCGACAGATTCCTACGAGCAGTACTTC.

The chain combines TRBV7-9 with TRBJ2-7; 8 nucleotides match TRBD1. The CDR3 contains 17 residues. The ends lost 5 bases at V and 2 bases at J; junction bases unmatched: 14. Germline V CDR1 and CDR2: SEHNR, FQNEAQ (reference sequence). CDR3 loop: CASSPGTGPKGPYEQYF. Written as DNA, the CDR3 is TGTGCCAGCAGCCCCGGGACAGGCCCTAAAGGTCCCTACGAGCAGTACTTC.

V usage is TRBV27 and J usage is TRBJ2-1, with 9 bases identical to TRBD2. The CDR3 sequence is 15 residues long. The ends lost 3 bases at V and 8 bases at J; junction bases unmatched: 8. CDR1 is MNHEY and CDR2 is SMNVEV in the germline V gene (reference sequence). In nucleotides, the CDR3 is TGTGCCAGCAGTTTGACGGGACTAGCTGGATATGAGCAGTTCTTC. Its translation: CASSLTGLAGYEQFF.

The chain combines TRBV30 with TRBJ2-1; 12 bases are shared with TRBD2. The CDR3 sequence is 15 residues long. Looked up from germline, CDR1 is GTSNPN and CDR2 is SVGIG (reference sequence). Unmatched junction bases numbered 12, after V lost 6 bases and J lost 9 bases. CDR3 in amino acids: CACRASGGAVSEQFF. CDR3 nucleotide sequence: TGTGCCTGTCGAGCTAGCGGGGGGGCTGTAAGTGAGCAGTTCTTC.